Each of the 5 T cell receptor beta chains below was sequenced from the same sample in a study of blood T cell repertoires in COVID-19. TCRdb's table, derived via immunoSEQ multiplex PCR, lists solely in-frame clones and lacks some. This sample carries 150,000 to 200,000 clones, about 88% of them seen once, and the ten largest clones take under 30%. The specimen was peripheral blood. Every receptor here comes from a man between 60 and 75 years old with acute or convalescent COVID-19.

This sequence joins TRBV7-9 and TRBJ1-1; possibly TRBD1 for D (5 bases). Germline V gene lookup returns CDR1 SEHNR and CDR2 FQNEAQ (reference sequence). V lost 3 bases and J 1 base, leaving 6 bases between the germline ends. The CDR3 runs 13 residues. The CDR3 reads CASSFGGNTEAFF. The CDR3 coding sequence is TGTGCCAGCAGCTTCGGGGGGAACACTGAAGCTTTCTTT.

This chain links TRBV19 with TRBJ1-2; the D is unclear. The CDR3 consists of 14 residues. Germline V CDR1 and CDR2: LNHDA, SQIVND (reference sequence). The V end lost 4 bases, the J end lost 8 bases, and 17 bases lay between the germline ends. The chain's CDR3 is CASSTITQTGGYTF. CDR3 in DNA: TGTGCCAGTAGTACCATCACACAAACGGGAGGCTACACCTTC.

CDR3 sequence (DNA): TGTGCCATCAGTCCGGGTATCGGGGGACAAGAGACCCAGTACTTC. Its protein is CAISPGIGGQETQYF. This chain connects TRBV10-3 to TRBJ2-5; tentatively, D is TRBD2 (6 bases). Germline lookup yields CDR1 ENHRY and CDR2 SYGVKD. V was cut by 5 bases and J by 2 bases, with 15 bases left in between. The CDR3 is 15 residues long.

V is TRBV6-5 and J is TRBJ2-2; a weak D match, TRBD1 (6 bases). Looked up from germline, CDR1 is MNHEY and CDR2 is SVGAGI. The V end lost 2 bases, the J end lost 5 bases, and 12 bases lay between the germline ends. This CDR3 comprises 15 residues. For the CDR3, the DNA is TGTGCCAGCAGTTACCGAGGGGGTAATACCGGGGAGCTGTTTTTT. It encodes CASSYRGGNTGELFF.

The chain employs TRBV19 and TRBJ2-7; D remains ambiguous. Trimming left V 0 bases short and J 3 bases short, with 6 bases between. CDR1 LNHDA and CDR2 SQIVND come from the germline V gene (reference sequence). This CDR3 contains 13 residues. The CDR3: CASSIDRYYEQYF. The CDR3 DNA reads as TGTGCCAGTAGTATAGACCGGTACTACGAGCAGTACTTC. The full variable domain, in which reference TRBV19 and TRBJ2-7 provide the parts outside the CDR3, is DGGITQSPKYLFRKEGQNVTLSCEQNLNHDAMYWYRQDPGQGLRLIYYSQIVNDFQKGDIAEGYSVSREKKESFPLTVTSAQKNPTAFYLCASSIDRYYEQYFGPGTRLTVT.